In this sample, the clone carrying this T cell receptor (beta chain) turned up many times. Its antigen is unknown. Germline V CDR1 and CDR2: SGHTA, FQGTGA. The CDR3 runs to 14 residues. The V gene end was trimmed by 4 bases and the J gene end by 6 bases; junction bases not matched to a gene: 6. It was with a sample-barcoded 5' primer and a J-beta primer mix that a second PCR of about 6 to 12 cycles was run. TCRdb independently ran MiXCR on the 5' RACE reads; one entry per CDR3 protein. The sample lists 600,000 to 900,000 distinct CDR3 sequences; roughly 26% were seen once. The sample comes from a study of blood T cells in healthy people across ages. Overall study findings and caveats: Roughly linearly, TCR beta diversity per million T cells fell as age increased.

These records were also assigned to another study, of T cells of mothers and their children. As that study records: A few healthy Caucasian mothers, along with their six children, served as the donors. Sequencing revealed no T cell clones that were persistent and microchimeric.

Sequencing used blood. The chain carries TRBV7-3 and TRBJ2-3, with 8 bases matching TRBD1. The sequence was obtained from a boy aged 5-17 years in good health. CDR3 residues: CASSSGTGADTQYF. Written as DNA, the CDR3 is TGTGCCAGCAGCTCCGGGACAGGAGCCGATACGCAGTATTTT. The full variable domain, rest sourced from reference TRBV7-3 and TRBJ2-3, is GAGVSQTPSNKVTEKGKYVELRCDPISGHTALYWYRQSLGQGPEFLIYFQGTGAADDSGLPNDRFFAVRPEGSVSTLKIQRTERGDSAVYLCASSSGTGADTQYFGPGTRLTVL.